These 20 T cell receptor beta chains originate from one sample sequenced in a study of blood T cells in healthy people across ages. For the second PCR, which ran for about 7 to 11 cycles, a sample-barcoded 5' primer and a J-beta primer mix were used. TCRdb itself ran the 5' RACE reads through MiXCR, one entry per CDR3 protein. The profile shows more than 1.4 million distinct CDR3 sequences, 40% to 50% of them singletons. The source material was blood. The receptors were gathered from a woman under 30 in good health.

CDR3 residues: CASSEVSRGAGANVLTF. CDR3 DNA: TGTGCCAGCAGTGAAGTATCGAGGGGAGCTGGGGCCAACGTCCTGACTTTC. This chain connects TRBV6-1 to TRBJ2-6; D could derive from TRBD1 or TRBD2 (5 bases each). The germline CDR1 and CDR2 sequences are MNHNS and SASEGT. Between the trimmed V and J ends, which lost 1 base and 2 bases, there was a span of 12 bases. This CDR3 contains 17 residues.

This sequence joins TRBV21-1 and TRBJ2-7; the table's D call TRBD2 went unverified against the DNA. TRBV21-1 is a documented pseudogene. CDR3 length: 19 residues. The CDR3: CASSKDLAGGPRSSYEQYF. CDR3 nucleotide sequence: TGTGCCAGCAGCAAAGATCTAGCGGGAGGGCCGAGGAGCTCCTACGAGCAGTACTTC.

The CDR3 DNA is TGTGCCAGCAGCCGACTAGCGGGAATTAGCACAGATACGCAGTATTTT. Translated: CASSRLAGISTDTQYF. This rearrangement joins TRBV14 to TRBJ2-3; TRBD2 matches 11 bases. The germline gives CDR1 SGHDN, CDR2 FVKESK. V gave up 4 bases and J gave up 0 bases; unmatched junction bases: 3. The CDR3 runs to 16 residues.

This clonotype has just a few counts. The J gene is TRBJ2-7, the V gene TRBV10-3; D gene unclear. CDR1 and CDR2 (germline): ENHRY, SYGVKD. The CDR3 extends over 13 amino acids. V shed 6 bases and J shed 5 bases, with 14 bases lying between them. The CDR3 reads CAIRDLPLHEQYF. For the CDR3, the DNA is TGTGCCATCAGGGACCTCCCCCTCCACGAGCAGTACTTC.

The V gene is TRBV5-6, the J gene TRBJ1-2; D is possibly TRBD1 (5 bases). Germline CDR1 reads SGHDT; CDR2 reads YYEEEE. V gave up 7 bases and J gave up 4 bases, with 20 bases separating them. The CDR3 extends over 15 amino acids. This chain's CDR3 is CASGWGTQWTYGYTF. For the CDR3, the DNA is TGTGCCAGCGGGTGGGGGACCCAATGGACCTATGGCTACACCTTC.

This clonotype was counted between two and nine times. The CDR3 region has the DNA TGCAGTGTTAGCGGGAGGGCCTACAATGAGCAGTTCTTC. Protein: CSVSGRAYNEQFF. The chain employs TRBV20-1 and TRBJ2-1; the match to TRBD2 covers 11 bases. J lost 2 bases, V lost 7 bases, and 1 base had no gene match. This CDR3 spans 13 amino acids. Germline assignment: CDR1 DFQATT and CDR2 SNEGSKA (reference sequence).

The chain couples TRBV4-3 to TRBJ2-1, with 12 bases aligning to TRBD2. V shed 2 bases and J 3 bases; nucleotides not matched to a gene: 2. CDR1 and CDR2 from the germline V gene are LGHNA and YSLEER. There are 16 residues in the CDR3. The CDR3 DNA is TGCGCCAGCAGCCAAATGACTAGCGGGAGCTACAATGAGCAGTTCTTC. Translation: CASSQMTSGSYNEQFF.

A few counts support this clonotype. The chain couples TRBV10-3 to TRBJ2-3; D call uncertain. This CDR3 spans 11 amino acids. V shed 4 bases and J shed 6 bases, with 5 bases lying between them. Germline V gives CDR1 ENHRY, CDR2 SYGVKD. The CDR3 reads CAISAADTQYF. Written as DNA, the CDR3 is TGTGCCATCAGTGCTGCGGATACGCAGTATTTT.

The chain combines TRBV25-1 with TRBJ1-3; 7 nucleotides agree with TRBD1. V trimming: 7 bases; J trimming: 4 bases; junction bases outside the gene matches: 4. Germline CDR1 reads MGHDK; CDR2 reads SYGVNS. The CDR3 is 13 amino acids. The CDR3 loop is CASTRTGGNTIYF. CDR3 sequence (DNA): TGTGCCAGCACAAGGACAGGAGGAAACACCATATATTTT.

The genes are TRBV21-1 and TRBJ1-2; the table's D call, TRBD1, has no DNA check behind it. TRBV21-1 is termed a pseudogene. CDR3 length: 14 amino acids. CDR3 DNA sequence: TGTGCCAACTCAGAGGACAGGGTGAACTATGGCTACACCTTC. Residues: CANSEDRVNYGYTF.

The chain couples TRBV18 to TRBJ2-3; D not resolved. Germline V gene lookup returns CDR1 KGHSH and CDR2 LQKENI. The CDR3 length is 15 residues. V was shortened by 3 bases and J by 2 bases, with 12 bases between the two germline ends. The CDR3 sequence is CASSPSGLNTDTQYF. The CDR3 bases are TGTGCCAGCTCACCGTCCGGGCTAAACACAGATACGCAGTATTTT.

The sample holds a few counts of this clonotype. The chain recombines TRBV5-5 with TRBJ2-7; weak D call: TRBD1 (5 bases). With 3 bases removed from V and 0 bases from J, the gap between germline ends came to 13 bases. Germline V CDR1 and CDR2: SGHKS, YYEKEE (reference sequence). The CDR3 spans 15 residues. The CDR3 loop reads CASSSLDTSSYEQYF. DNA of the CDR3: TGTGCCAGCAGCTCCCTGGACACGAGCTCCTACGAGCAGTACTTC.

The CDR3 sequence is CASSLGQVSNQPQHF. CDR3 coding DNA: TGTGCCAGCAGTTTAGGACAGGTCTCCAATCAGCCCCAGCATTTT. The V call is TRBV5-5, the J call TRBJ1-5; 7 bases map to TRBD1. The V and J ends lost 5 bases and 3 bases, in that order; junction bases with no gene match: 8. The CDR3 has 15 amino acids. CDR1 SGHKS and CDR2 YYEKEE come from the germline V gene (reference sequence).

This clonotype has more than one count but fewer than ten. The chain carries TRBV7-3 and TRBJ2-1; D not certain. Germline CDR1 SGHTA, CDR2 FQGTGA. Trimming removed 5 bases from V and 8 bases from J, with 16 bases in between. The length of the CDR3 is 14 residues. CDR3 nucleotide sequence: TGTGCCAGCAGCCTGCGAGGTCCGGGCCATGAGCAGTTCTTC. Translating it yields CASSLRGPGHEQFF. Supplemented by reference TRBV7-3 and TRBJ2-1, the full variable domain reads GAGVSQTPSNKVTEKGKYVELRCDPISGHTALYWYRQSLGQGPEFLIYFQGTGAADDSGLPNDRFFAVRPEGSVSTLKIQRTERGDSAVYLCASSLRGPGHEQFFGPGTRLTVL.

In DNA form, the CDR3 reads TGTGCCAGCAGTAGCGGGATCAATGAGCAGTACTTC. It encodes CASSSGINEQYF. V gene TRBV7-6 combines with J gene TRBJ2-7, with TRBD2 matching 8 bases. Unmatched junction bases numbered 5, after V lost 6 bases and J lost 7 bases. The CDR3 has 12 amino acids. Germline V lookup: CDR1 SGHVS, CDR2 FNYEAQ.

The J gene is TRBJ2-3, the V gene TRBV6-1, with 10 bases identical to TRBD2. CDR3 length: 17 amino acids. V lost 8 bases and J lost 4; bases outside the gene matches: 15. From germline, CDR1 is MNHNS and CDR2 SASEGT. For the CDR3, the DNA is TGTGCCAGCGGGCGTATGACAGCGGGAGGGCCGGCAGATACGCAGTATTTT. It is translated as CASGRMTAGGPADTQYF.

This chain links TRBV6-6 with TRBJ2-3; 10 bases are shared with TRBD2. Germline CDR1 MNHNY, CDR2 SVGAGI (reference sequence). The CDR3 covers 16 residues. With V trimmed by 6 bases and J by 0 bases, 6 bases remained unmatched. CDR3 loop: CASSTPLAGSTDTQYF. The CDR3 nucleotides are TGTGCCAGCAGCACACCACTAGCGGGGAGCACAGATACGCAGTATTTT.

This clonotype showed up just a few times. The chain uses TRBV10-3 and TRBJ2-6; D is perhaps TRBD2 (6 bases). The CDR3 is made up of 17 amino acids. V lost 0 bases and J lost 0, with 9 bases in between. Germline CDR1 and CDR2: ENHRY and SYGVKD. CDR3 DNA: TGTGCCATCAGTGAGTCGGTGGAGGGCTCTGGGGCCAACGTCCTGACTTTC. Residues: CAISESVEGSGANVLTF.

J is TRBJ2-1 and V is TRBV20-1, with 9 bases that match TRBD2. Germline loops: CDR1 DFQATT, CDR2 SNEGSKA (reference sequence). The CDR3 sequence is 15 residues long. Losses at the gene ends were 6 bases for V and 5 bases for J; bases not matched to a gene: 11. In DNA form, the CDR3 reads TGCAGTGCCCCAAGGCTGCTAGCGGGGAACAATGAGCAGTTCTTC. Its protein product is CSAPRLLAGNNEQFF.

This clonotype occurred once. This chain links TRBV7-2 with TRBJ2-3, with D perhaps TRBD1 or TRBD2 (6 bases each). V dropped 2 bases and J dropped 9 bases, with 15 bases sitting between them. Germline CDR1 is SGHTA and CDR2 is FQGNSA. The CDR3 runs 14 residues. As DNA, the CDR3 is TGTGCCAGCAGCTTACAGAGGGGGGACGCCACGCAGTATTTT. Translating it yields CASSLQRGDATQYF.